The clone carrying this TCR beta chain appeared a few times. The sample belongs to a study of blood T cells in healthy people across ages. After removal of 2 bases from V and 1 base from J, the junction contained 1 base not matched to a gene. Germline-derived CDR1 and CDR2 are MNHEY and SVGEGT. The CDR3 is made up of 14 amino acids. A second about 7 to 12 cycle PCR used barcoded and J-beta primers. Each CDR3 protein is one row after TCRdb ran MiXCR on the 5' RACE reads. The top ten clones hold 23% of a sample with around 1,800,000 distinct CDR3 sequences, more than 35% of them seen once. The V gene is TRBV6-2 or TRBV6-3, the J gene TRBJ1-1; TRBD1 matches 7 bases. This TCR was recovered from a human donor in good health. Material for sequencing was blood. For the CDR3, the DNA is TGTGCCAGCAGTTACGAGGGGGCGAACACTGAAGCTTTCTTT. It yields the protein CASSYEGANTEAFF.